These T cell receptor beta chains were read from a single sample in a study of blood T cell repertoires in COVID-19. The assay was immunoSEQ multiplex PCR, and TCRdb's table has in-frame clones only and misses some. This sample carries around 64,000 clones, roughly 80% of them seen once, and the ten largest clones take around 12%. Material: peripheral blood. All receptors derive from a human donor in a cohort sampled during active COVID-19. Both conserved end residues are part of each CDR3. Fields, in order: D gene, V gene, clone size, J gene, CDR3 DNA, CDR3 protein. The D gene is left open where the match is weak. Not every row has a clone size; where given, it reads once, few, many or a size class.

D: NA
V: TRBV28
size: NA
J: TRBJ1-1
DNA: TGTGCCAGCAGTTTAGGGGCGGACAGAAAATACACTGAAGCTTTCTTT
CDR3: CASSLGADRKYTEAFF

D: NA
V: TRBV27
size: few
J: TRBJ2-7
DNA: TGTGCCAGCAGTTTAAGGAGGGGCCCCTACGAGCAGTACTTC
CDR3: CASSLRRGPYEQYF

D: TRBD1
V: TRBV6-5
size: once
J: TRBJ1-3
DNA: TGTGCCAGCAGAGATACAGGGGGGAGTGGAAACACCATATATTTT
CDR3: CASRDTGGSGNTIYF

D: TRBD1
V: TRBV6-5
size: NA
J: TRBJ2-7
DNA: TGTGCCAGCAGTCTCCGGGACAGGGGGCCTTACGAGCAGTACTTC
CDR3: CASSLRDRGPYEQYF

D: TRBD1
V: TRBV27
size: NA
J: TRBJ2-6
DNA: TGTGCCAGCAGGAAGAGAACGTGGGGACAGATCTCTGGGGCCAACGTCCTGACTTTC
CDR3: CASRKRTWGQISGANVLTF

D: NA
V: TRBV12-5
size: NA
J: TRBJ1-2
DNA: TGTGCTAGTGGTTTGAGTCACAGGGTTGATGGCTACACCTTC
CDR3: CASGLSHRVDGYTF

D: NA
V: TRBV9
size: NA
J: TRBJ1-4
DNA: TGTGCCAGCAGCGTAAGAGCCAATGAAAAACTGTTTTTT
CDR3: CASSVRANEKLFF

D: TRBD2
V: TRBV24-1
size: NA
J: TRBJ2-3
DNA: TGTGCCACCAGTGATGCTAGCGGGGGGTCAAGCACAGATACGCAGTATTTT
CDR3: CATSDASGGSSTDTQYF

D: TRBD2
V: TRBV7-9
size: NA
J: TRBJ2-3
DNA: TGTGCCAGCAGCTTAAATCACGCGCGGGGGGGCCCCGGAGATACGCAGTATTTT
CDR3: CASSLNHARGGPGDTQYF

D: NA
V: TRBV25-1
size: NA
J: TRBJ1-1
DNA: TGTGCCAGCAGTGTAAACGGTTTCACTGAAGCTTTCTTT
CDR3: CASSVNGFTEAFF

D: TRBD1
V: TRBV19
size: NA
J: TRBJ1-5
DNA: TGTGCCAGTAGTGGGACAGTTCTCAACAATCAGCCCCAGCATTTT
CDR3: CASSGTVLNNQPQHF

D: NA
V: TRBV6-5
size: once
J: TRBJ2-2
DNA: TGTGCCAGCAGTTTTCCCGGCCCGCAGGCCGGGGAGCTGTTTTTT
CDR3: CASSFPGPQAGELFF

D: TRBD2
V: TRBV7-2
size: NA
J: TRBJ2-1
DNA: TGTGCCAGCAAACTAAGCGGGGACTCCTACAATGAGCAGTTCTTC
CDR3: CASKLSGDSYNEQFF

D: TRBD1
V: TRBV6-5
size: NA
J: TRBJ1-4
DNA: TGTGCCAGCAGTTACGGGGACAGAGTAGAAAAACTGTTTTTT
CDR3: CASSYGDRVEKLFF

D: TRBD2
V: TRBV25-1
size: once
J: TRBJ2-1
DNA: TGTGCCAGCAGTGAATCACAACTAGCGGGGTGGGGGCATGAGCAGTTCTTC
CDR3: CASSESQLAGWGHEQFF

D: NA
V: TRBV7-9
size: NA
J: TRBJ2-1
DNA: TGTGCCAGCAGCTTAGTGTTACAGGGCAATGAGCAGTTCTTC
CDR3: CASSLVLQGNEQFF

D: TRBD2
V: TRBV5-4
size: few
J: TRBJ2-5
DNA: TGTGCCAGCAGCTTGAAACTAGCGGGGCAAGAGACCCAGTACTTC
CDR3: CASSLKLAGQETQYF

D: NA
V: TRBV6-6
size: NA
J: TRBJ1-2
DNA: TGTGCCAGCAGTCCGGAGCGATATGGCTACACCTTC
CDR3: CASSPERYGYTF

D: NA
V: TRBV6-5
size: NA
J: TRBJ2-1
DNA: TGTGCCAGCAGTCCCCGGGGGTCCTACAATGAGCAGTTCTTC
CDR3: CASSPRGSYNEQFF

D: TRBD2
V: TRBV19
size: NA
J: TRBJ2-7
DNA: TGTGCCAGTAGTAGACTAGCGGCCTCCTACGAGCAGTACTTC
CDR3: CASSRLAASYEQYF

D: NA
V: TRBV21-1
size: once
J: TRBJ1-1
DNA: TGTGCCATAGACCGCGGGGGGTGCACTGAAGCTTTCTTT
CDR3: CAIDRGGCTEAFF

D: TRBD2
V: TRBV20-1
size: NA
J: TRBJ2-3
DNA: TGCAGTGCTAGTCTGCGGGGGGATGGCACAGATACGCAGTATTTT
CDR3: CSASLRGDGTDTQYF

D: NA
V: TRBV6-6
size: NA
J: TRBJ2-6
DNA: TGTGCCAGCAGTCCCGGCGGCACCTCTGGGGCCAACGTCCTGACTTTC
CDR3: CASSPGGTSGANVLTF

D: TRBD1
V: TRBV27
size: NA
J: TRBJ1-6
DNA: TGTGCCAGCACCCTCGGACAGGGAAGAGGTAATTCACCCCTCCACTTT
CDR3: CASTLGQGRGNSPLHF

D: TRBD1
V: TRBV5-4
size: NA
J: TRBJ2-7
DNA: TGTGCCAGCAGCCGGACAGGGGGCTCCACCTACGAGCAGTACTTC
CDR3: CASSRTGGSTYEQYF

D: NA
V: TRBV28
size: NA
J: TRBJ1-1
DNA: TGTGCCAGCAGTCTGAGCACTGAAGCTTTCTTT
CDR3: CASSLSTEAFF

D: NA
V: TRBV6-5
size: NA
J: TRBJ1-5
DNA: TGTGCCAGCAGTTACTCGCCAGATCAGCCCCAGCATTTT
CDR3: CASSYSPDQPQHF

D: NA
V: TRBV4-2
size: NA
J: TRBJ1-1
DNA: TGTGCCAGCAGCCAAGTGGAGCTCACTGACGGGGTAGCTTTCTTT
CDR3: CASSQVELTDGVAFF

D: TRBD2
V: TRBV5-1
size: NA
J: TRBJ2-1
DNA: TGCGCCAGCAGCTTGGAAGCGGGGGGGCTGACTGAGCAGTTCTTC
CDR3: CASSLEAGGLTEQFF

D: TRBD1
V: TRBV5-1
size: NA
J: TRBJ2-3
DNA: TGCGCCAGCAGCTTGGTGGTGACAGGGTCGGCAGATACGCAGTATTTT
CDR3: CASSLVVTGSADTQYF

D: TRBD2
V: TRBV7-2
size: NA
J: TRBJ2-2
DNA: TGTGCCAGCAGCTTAGCGGGGGGGACGTTAACCGGGGAGCTGTTTTTT
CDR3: CASSLAGGTLTGELFF

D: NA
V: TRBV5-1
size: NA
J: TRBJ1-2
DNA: TGCGCCAGCAGAGCGGACCATGGCTACACCTTC
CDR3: CASRADHGYTF

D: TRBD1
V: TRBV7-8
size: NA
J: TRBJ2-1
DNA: TGTGCCAGCAGCTTCGGGGAGGGACAGGGCCGCAATGAGCAGTTCTTC
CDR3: CASSFGEGQGRNEQFF

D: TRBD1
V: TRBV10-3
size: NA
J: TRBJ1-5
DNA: TGTGCCATCAGTGGAGACAGGGGCGATCAGCCCCAGCATTTT
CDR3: CAISGDRGDQPQHF

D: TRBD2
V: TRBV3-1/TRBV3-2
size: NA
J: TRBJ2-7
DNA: TGTGCCAGCAGCCAAGTGGGACTAGCGGGGGCCTACGAGCAGTACTTC
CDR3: CASSQVGLAGAYEQYF

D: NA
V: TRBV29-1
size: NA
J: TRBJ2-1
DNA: TGCAGCGTAGTGACTTACAATGAGCAGTTCTTC
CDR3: CSVVTYNEQFF

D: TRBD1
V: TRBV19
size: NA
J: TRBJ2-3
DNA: TGTGCCAGTAGTATAGATCTAGGGACAGCAAGCACAGATACGCAGTATTTT
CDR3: CASSIDLGTASTDTQYF

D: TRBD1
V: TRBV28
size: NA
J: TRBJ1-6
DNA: TGTGCCAGCAGTTTAGCCTCAGGGGGCGATCGGAATTCACCCCTCCACTTT
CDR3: CASSLASGGDRNSPLHF

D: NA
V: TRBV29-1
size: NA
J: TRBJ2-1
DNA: TGCAGCGTCGAACACACAGGGTCCCTTGGCAATGAGCAGTTCTTC
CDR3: CSVEHTGSLGNEQFF

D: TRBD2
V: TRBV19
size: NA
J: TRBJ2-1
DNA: TGTGCCAGTAGTATCGTGGGACTAGCGGGGGTCAATGAGCAGTTCTTC
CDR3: CASSIVGLAGVNEQFF

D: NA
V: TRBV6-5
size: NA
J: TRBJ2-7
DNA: TGTGCCAGCAGTTATTCCGGGACGGGGGTTCCCTACGAGCAGTACTTC
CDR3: CASSYSGTGVPYEQYF

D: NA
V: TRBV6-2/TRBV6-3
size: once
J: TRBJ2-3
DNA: TGTGCCAGCAGTTACCTTGCGAATACAGATACGCAGTATTTT
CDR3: CASSYLANTDTQYF

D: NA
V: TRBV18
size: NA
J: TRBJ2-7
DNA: TGTGCCAGCTCGCCCCAGGAGGTTGTGTACGAGCAGTACTTC
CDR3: CASSPQEVVYEQYF

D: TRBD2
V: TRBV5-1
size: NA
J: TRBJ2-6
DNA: TGCGCCAGCAGCCCCGGGGCGGTAGCGGGGGGGTCTGGGGCCAACGTCCTGACTTTC
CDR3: CASSPGAVAGGSGANVLTF

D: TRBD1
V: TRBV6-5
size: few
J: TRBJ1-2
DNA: TGTGCCAGCAGTTCGGACAGGGACTATGGCTACACCTTC
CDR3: CASSSDRDYGYTF